This TCR beta chain was identified in a study of blood T cell repertoires in COVID-19. This CDR3 is 15 amino acids long. V was pared by 3 bases and J by 0 bases, with 11 bases between. Looked up from germline, CDR1 is SNHLY and CDR2 is FYNNEI. The protocol was immunoSEQ multiplex PCR, while the TCRdb copy is restricted to in-frame clones and leaves out a portion. The table has about 59,000 clones, 70% to 90% seen once. This chain joins TRBV2 and TRBJ1-2; D unclear. The sequence was obtained from a man aged 55 to 69 with COVID-19, enrolled during active disease. The source material was peripheral blood. Written as DNA, the CDR3 is TGTGCCAGCAGTGACTGGGCGCGAGCTAACTATGGCTACACCTTC. The encoded protein is CASSDWARANYGYTF.